This is a list of T cell receptor beta chains from one sample in a study of CD8 T cells in ankylosing spondylitis. Using its own MiXCR run on the 5' RACE reads, TCRdb lists one record per CDR3 protein. The sample yields around 890,000 distinct CDR3 sequences, approximately 12% seen once. The source material was blood, either unsorted or a sorted T cell fraction (not recorded which). Receptors were obtained from a male donor with ankylosing spondylitis. CDR3s leave out the opening cysteine and the closing phenylalanine or tryptophan.

j_call v_call cdr3_aa
TRBJ1-2 TRBV20-1 SARVGGAYYGYT
TRBJ2-1 TRBV12-3/TRBV12-4 ASRKSGSSYNEQF
TRBJ2-1 TRBV24-1 ATSDSLRGYNEQF
TRBJ1-1 TRBV3-1 ASSQYPGIGTEAF
TRBJ2-1 TRBV20-1 SASRILAGGPKVNEQF
TRBJ2-3 TRBV10-3 AISGLAQSTDTQY
TRBJ1-5 TRBV5-1 ASSYGVSGTGQPQH
TRBJ1-2 TRBV11-2 ASSSYRGGDLPNYGYT
TRBJ2-1 TRBV11-2 ASSQGGSGGAFEQF
TRBJ2-3 TRBV20-1 SAQLAGRTDTQY
TRBJ2-3 TRBV5-1 ASSIPTSGGTDTQY
TRBJ1-1 TRBV5-1 ASSSLNGVTEAF
TRBJ2-3 TRBV6-2/TRBV6-3 ASTGAADTQY
TRBJ2-3 TRBV6-2/TRBV6-3 ASIDRDSSTDTQY
TRBJ2-7 TRBV7-8 ASSLGGFLYEQY
TRBJ1-1 TRBV3-1 ASTHRANTEAF
TRBJ2-2 TRBV5-1 ASSPGTFPGELF